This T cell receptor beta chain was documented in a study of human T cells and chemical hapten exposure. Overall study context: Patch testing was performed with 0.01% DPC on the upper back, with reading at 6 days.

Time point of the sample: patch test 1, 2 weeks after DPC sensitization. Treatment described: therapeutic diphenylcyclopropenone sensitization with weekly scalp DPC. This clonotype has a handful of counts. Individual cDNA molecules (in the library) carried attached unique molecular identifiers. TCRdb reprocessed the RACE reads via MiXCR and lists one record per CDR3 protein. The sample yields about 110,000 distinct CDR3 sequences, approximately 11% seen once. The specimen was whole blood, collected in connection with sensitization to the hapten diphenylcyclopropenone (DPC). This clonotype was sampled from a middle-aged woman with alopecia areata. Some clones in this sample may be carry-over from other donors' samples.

CDR3 nucleotides: TGTGCCAGCAGCCCCCGTCGAGGGGGGAACAATGAGCAGTTCTTC. As protein: CASSPRRGGNNEQFF. The chain recombines TRBV5-4 with TRBJ2-1, with D perhaps being TRBD1 or TRBD2 (6 bases each). The CDR3 consists of 15 residues. Trimming took off 4 bases at V and 5 bases at J, with 16 bases between the two ends. The germline V gene encodes CDR1 SGHNT and CDR2 YYREEE (reference sequence).